The T cell receptor (beta chain) under discussion was sequenced for a study of T-cell reconstitution after alpha-beta-depleted transplantation in children. Trimming took off 1 base at V and 4 bases at J, with 18 bases between the two ends. This CDR3 spans 18 amino acids. Germline values: CDR1 SGHRS, CDR2 YFSETQ. A TCRbeta library incorporating unique molecular identifiers was prepared. TCRdb redid the calling of the PCR reads with MiXCR, one entry per CDR3 protein. This sample has hundreds of thousands of distinct CDR3 sequences; 10% to 15% occur once, and the top ten carry roughly 4.5%. The sequence was collected from a human donor who donated a stem cell graft to a child with Fanconi anemia. This specimen was PBMCs, taken from the stem cell graft. The chain links TRBV5-1 to TRBJ2-6; a weak D match, TRBD2 (7 bases). The CDR3 spells CASSLNGGPPRGANVLTF. CDR3 nucleotides: TGCGCCAGCAGCTTGAACGGGGGGCCCCCGAGGGGGGCCAACGTCCTGACTTTC.